Listed here are 31 T cell receptor beta chains from one sample, sequenced in a study of post-analysis software for immune sequencing data. The study, taken as a whole, reports: The five TRBV segments detected at higher frequency in patients than in controls included TRBV5-6, TRBV5-1 and TRBV20-1.

cDNA libraries of TCR beta carried unique molecular identifiers. TCRdb reprocessed the PCR reads with MiXCR, giving one entry per CDR3 protein. The sample holds around 710,000 distinct CDR3 sequences; under 60% are singletons and the top ten take approximately 4.4%. These receptors' targets are unknown. The material sequenced was blood. Receptors were obtained from a girl between 10 and 17 years old with multiple sclerosis.

The chain has TRBV7-8 and TRBJ2-7, with 7 bases aligning to TRBD1. The CDR3 loop spans 17 amino acids. The ends lost 1 base at V and 2 bases at J; junction bases unmatched: 11. Germline CDR1 and CDR2: SGHVS and FQNEAQ. CDR3 nucleotide sequence: TGTGCCAGCAGCTTAGTCAGGGGGATTACTTCGACCTACGAGCAGTACTTC. It encodes CASSLVRGITSTYEQYF. Together with reference TRBV7-8 and TRBJ2-7, the CDR3 gives the full variable domain: GAGVSQSPRYKVAKRGQDVALRCDPISGHVSLFWYQQALGQGPEFLTYFQNEAQLDKSGLPSDRFFAERPEGSVSTLKIQRTQQEDSAVYLCASSLVRGITSTYEQYFGPGTRLTVT.

The V and J genes are TRBV24-1 and TRBJ2-1; D call uncertain. V was cut by 8 bases and J by 2 bases, with 9 bases left in between. CDR3 size: 13 residues. Per germline, CDR1 KGHDR and CDR2 SFDVKD. The CDR3 here is CATMGSPYNEQFF. The CDR3 DNA follows: TGTGCCACCATGGGCAGCCCCTACAATGAGCAGTTCTTC.

The V gene is TRBV9, the J gene TRBJ2-1; 14 bases fit TRBD2. The CDR3 covers 16 residues. V was pared by 2 bases and J by 9 bases, with 7 bases of the junction left unmatched. CDR1 and CDR2 (germline): SGDLS, YYNGEE. In nucleotides, the CDR3 is TGTGCCAGCAGCGTCGGGACTAGCGGGAGAATGGGTGAGCAGTTCTTC. Translating it yields CASSVGTSGRMGEQFF.

This clonotype was counted only a few times. This chain joins TRBV7-2 and TRBJ2-7; 10 nucleotides match TRBD2. J gave up 6 bases and V 1 base, and 9 bases lay outside the gene matches. The germline gives CDR1 SGHTA, CDR2 FQGNSA. This CDR3 comprises 16 residues. CDR3 DNA sequence: TGTGCCAGCAGCTTAGGGGTCGGGACTAGCGCAAGCGAGCAGTACTTC. Its protein is CASSLGVGTSASEQYF.

This clonotype was seen only a few times. This sequence joins TRBV25-1 and TRBJ2-7; D call uncertain. The V end was cut by 8 bases, the J end by 6 bases, with 14 bases between. Germline assignment: CDR1 MGHDK and CDR2 SYGVNS. This CDR3 spans 12 amino acids. The CDR3 DNA reads as TGTGCCAGCCCGTATAAGGCCCTCGAGCAGTACTTC. Its translation is CASPYKALEQYF.

This clonotype came up once. The junction departs from germline at one end; a sequencing error may be responsible. The rearrangement joins TRBV12-3 or TRBV12-4 to TRBJ2-3; D is possibly TRBD1 (5 bases). The CDR3 runs 14 residues. The CDR3 sequence is CASSIRVSTDTEYF. The CDR3 DNA is TGTGCCAGCAGTATCAGGGTGAGCACAGATACGGAGTATTTT.

The chain couples TRBV20-1 to TRBJ2-5; D may be TRBD1 or TRBD2 (5 bases each). The CDR3 is 14 amino acids. Germline V gene lookup returns CDR1 DFQATT and CDR2 SNEGSKA (reference sequence). V dropped 1 base and J dropped 4 bases, with 13 bases sitting between them. In DNA, the CDR3 is TGCAGTGCTAGAGGACCGGGACCCCGAGAGACCCAGTACTTC. It translates to CSARGPGPRETQYF.

This clonotype has a handful of counts. This chain joins TRBV12-5 and TRBJ2-7, with D perhaps TRBD1 or TRBD2 (5 bases each). V was cut by 5 bases and J by 5 bases, with 16 bases left in between. Germline loops: CDR1 LGHNT, CDR2 FRNRAP. This CDR3 comprises 14 residues. The CDR3, as DNA: TGTGCTAGTGGTGGGGACCTGAGTTGGCACGAGCAGTACTTC. Translated, it gives CASGGDLSWHEQYF. Based on the CDR3 plus reference TRBV12-5 and TRBJ2-7, the full variable domain is DARVTQTPRHKVTEMGQEVTMRCQPILGHNTVFWYRQTMMQGLELLAYFRNRAPLDDSGMPKDRFSAEMPDATLATLKIQPSEPRDSAVYFCASGGDLSWHEQYFGPGTRLTVT.

This chain joins TRBV12-3 or TRBV12-4 and TRBJ2-3; D is unresolved. Trimming removed 2 bases at V and 2 bases at J, with 20 bases between. The CDR3 consists of 18 residues. The CDR3 DNA reads as TGTGCCAGCAGTTTACCCTTCGTTTCGATATACCCCACAGATACGCAGTATTTT. It translates to CASSLPFVSIYPTDTQYF.

This chain uses TRBV29-1 with TRBJ1-1; the D gene is possibly TRBD1 (6 bases). Trimming took 2 bases from V and 0 from J, leaving 13 bases between them. Germline V gives CDR1 SQVTM, CDR2 ANQGSEA. The CDR3 has 15 amino acids. CDR3 sequence: CSVESVRGLNTEAFF. CDR3 nucleotide sequence: TGCAGCGTTGAATCGGTGCGGGGGCTGAACACTGAAGCTTTCTTT.

This clonotype has more than one count but fewer than ten. V is TRBV28 and J is TRBJ2-7; D unresolved. Between the trimmed V and J ends, which lost 6 bases and 0 bases, there was a span of 12 bases. Germline V CDR1 and CDR2: MDHEN, SYDVKM. The CDR3 spans 14 residues. CDR3 amino acids: CASRGPASSYEQYF. CDR3 coding DNA: TGTGCCAGCAGAGGGCCGGCGAGCTCCTACGAGCAGTACTTC.

This clonotype was detected many times. The chain combines TRBV5-1 with TRBJ1-2, with a possible D match to TRBD1 (6 bases). The ends were cut back, 2 bases at V and 4 bases at J, with 12 bases in the middle. CDR3 length: 14 amino acids. CDR1 is SGHRS and CDR2 is YFSETQ in the germline V gene. In DNA form, the CDR3 reads TGCGCCAGCAGCTTCAACAGGGATTCCTATGGCTACACCTTC. Translating it yields CASSFNRDSYGYTF.

The chain is built from TRBV20-1 and TRBJ1-6; unclear D gene. The CDR3 extends over 17 amino acids. Trimming cost V 0 bases and J 0 bases, with 12 bases left between them. In germline, CDR1 is DFQATT, CDR2 SNEGSKA (reference sequence). The CDR3, as DNA: TGCAGTGCTAGAGATCGGACGGCTAGCTCCTATAATTCACCCCTCCACTTT. Its translation: CSARDRTASSYNSPLHF.

The chain recombines TRBV5-5 with TRBJ2-7, with D unclear. With the DNA end fitting TRBJ2-5 better, the J assignment may be wrong. This CDR3 is built from 12 residues. Germline CDR1 reads SGHKS; CDR2 reads YYEKEE (reference sequence). CDR3 nucleotide sequence: TGTGCCAGCAGCTTGGATCAGCTGACCCAGTACTTC. Translated: CASSLDQLTQYF.

The chain has TRBV12-3 or TRBV12-4 and TRBJ1-6; D remains ambiguous. V lost 2 bases and J lost 0, with 5 bases in between. The CDR3 totals 15 residues. CDR3 bases: TGTGCCAGCAGTTTACGGGGCTCCTATAATTCACCCCTCCACTTT. Translating gives CASSLRGSYNSPLHF.

CDR3 in DNA: TGTGCCAGCAGCCTAATACAAGCGGGAGGGCCAGAGACCCAGTACTTC. This sequence encodes CASSLIQAGGPETQYF. The V call is TRBV28, the J call TRBJ2-5; TRBD2 matches at 10 bases. The CDR3 is 16 residues long. Germline loops: CDR1 MDHEN, CDR2 SYDVKM. Trimming removed 6 bases from V and 4 bases from J; junction bases left unmatched: 11. Together with reference TRBV28 and TRBJ2-5, the CDR3 gives the full variable domain: DVKVTQSSRYLVKRTGEKVFLECVQDMDHENMFWYRQDPGLGLRLIYFSYDVKMKEKGDIPEGYSVSREKKERFSLILESASTNQTSMYLCASSLIQAGGPETQYFGPGTRLLVL.

A word on this clonotype: A junction boundary mismatches the germline segment, possibly from a read error. The gene calls are TRBV12-3 or TRBV12-4 and TRBJ2-7; 7 nucleotides line up with TRBD1. The CDR3 has 16 residues. This CDR3 reads CACSSARDSSSYEQYF. The CDR3 DNA is TGTGCCTGCAGTTCTGCCCGGGACAGCAGCTCCTACGAGCAGTACTTC.

This clonotype was detected only a few times. The chain is built from TRBV20-1 and TRBJ1-5; 7 positions agree with TRBD1. J gave up 4 bases and V 7 bases, and 4 bases lay outside the gene matches. This CDR3 comprises 12 residues. CDR1 is DFQATT and CDR2 is SNEGSKA in the germline V gene (reference sequence). The CDR3 spells CSGGGQNQPQHF. The CDR3 nucleotides are TGCAGTGGAGGGGGCCAGAATCAGCCCCAGCATTTT.

This clonotype was counted between two and nine times. The V call is TRBV5-1, the J call TRBJ1-1; TRBD1 aligns across 9 bases. Germline CDR1 and CDR2: SGHRS and YFSETQ. The ends lost 4 bases at V and 8 bases at J; junction bases unmatched: 3. This CDR3 comprises 12 residues. The CDR3 loop reads CASSGTGTEAFF. In DNA form, the CDR3 reads TGCGCCAGCAGCGGGACAGGGACCGAAGCTTTCTTT.

The chain uses TRBV11-2 and TRBJ2-1; D gene ambiguous. Gene TRBJ2-7 matches the end of the DNA better, so the J call may be wrong. The CDR3 loop spans 12 amino acids. Germline CDR1 and CDR2: SGHAT and FQNNGV. The CDR3 region has the DNA TGTGCCAGCAGCTTAGTTCTAGACGAGCAGTACTTC. Translating gives CASSLVLDEQYF.

This chain uses TRBV20-1 with TRBJ2-7; D remains unclear. The CDR3 extends over 12 amino acids. The V and J ends lost 5 bases and 10 bases respectively, with 18 bases between them. Germline assignment: CDR1 DFQATT and CDR2 SNEGSKA (reference sequence). This CDR3 is CSAVGDSVAQYF. The CDR3 DNA is TGCAGTGCTGTCGGAGACTCCGTGGCCCAGTACTTC.

The chain carries TRBV7-2 and TRBJ1-2; the match to TRBD1 covers 7 bases. The V gene end was trimmed by 5 bases and the J gene end by 7 bases; junction bases not matched to a gene: 13. Per the germline V gene, CDR1 is SGHTA and CDR2 is FQGNSA. The CDR3 loop spans 15 amino acids. CDR3 residues: CASSPDIRGGGGYTF. In nucleotides, the CDR3 is TGTGCCAGCAGCCCGGACATTCGAGGGGGCGGTGGCTACACCTTC.

The chain links TRBV5-1 to TRBJ2-3; 8 nucleotides line up with TRBD1. Losses at the gene ends were 0 bases for V and 4 bases for J; bases not matched to a gene: 4. Germline assignment: CDR1 SGHRS and CDR2 YFSETQ. The CDR3 totals 15 residues. CDR3 region: CASSLGTGMADTQYF. Here the CDR3 DNA reads TGCGCCAGCAGCTTGGGGACAGGGATGGCAGATACGCAGTATTTT.

The chain links TRBV7-2 to TRBJ2-1; D is unresolved. Trimming shortened V by 7 bases and J by 9 bases, and 13 bases separated the two germline ends. The CDR3 has 12 amino acids. Looked up from germline, CDR1 is SGHTA and CDR2 is FQGNSA. The CDR3 DNA reads TGTGCCAGCAACGCAACCACCAGTGAGCAGTTCTTC. Its translation: CASNATTSEQFF.

This chain links TRBV20-1 with TRBJ2-7, with D possibly matching TRBD1 (5 bases). Trimming took off 5 bases at V and 9 bases at J, with 14 bases between the two ends. The CDR3 has 11 amino acids. Germline V gene data show CDR1 as DFQATT and CDR2 as SNEGSKA (reference sequence). Here the CDR3 reads CSAYVRGWQYF. The CDR3 DNA is TGCAGTGCTTACGTTAGGGGATGGCAGTACTTC.

This chain links TRBV6-1 with TRBJ2-7; 12 nucleotides align to TRBD2. The V gene's germline CDR1 is MNHNS and CDR2 SASEGT. The CDR3 runs to 15 residues. V shed 5 bases and J 2 bases; nucleotides not matched to a gene: 4. CDR3 nucleotides: TGTGCCAGCAGTAGATGGACTAGCGGGGCCTACGAGCAGTACTTC. It encodes CASSRWTSGAYEQYF.

The chain couples TRBV4-3 to TRBJ2-7, with 8 bases that match TRBD1. The CDR3 is made up of 14 amino acids. Trimming at V came to 3 bases and at J to 2 bases, leaving 3 bases not matched to a gene. The germline CDR1 and CDR2 sequences are LGHNA and YSLEER. The CDR3 here is CASSQGTGPYEQYF. Here the CDR3 DNA reads TGCGCCAGCAGCCAGGGGACAGGACCCTACGAGCAGTACTTC.

This clonotype appeared a few times. CDR3 residues: CASLPGWNSNQPQHF. The CDR3 region has the DNA TGTGCCAGCCTTCCGGGGTGGAACAGCAATCAGCCCCAGCATTTT. The genes are TRBV6-6 and TRBJ1-5; no clear D gene. V was trimmed by 8 bases and J by 1 base, leaving 15 bases between them. The germline V gene has CDR1 MNHNY and CDR2 SVGAGI (reference sequence). This CDR3 has 15 residues.

This clonotype has more than one count but fewer than ten. CDR3 loop: CASARQGNSPLHF. The CDR3 DNA sequence: TGTGCCAGCGCTAGACAGGGTAATTCACCCCTCCACTTT. The J gene is TRBJ1-6, the V gene TRBV7-9; 7 bases map to TRBD1. CDR1 and CDR2 (germline): SEHNR, FQNEAQ (reference sequence). The CDR3 runs 13 residues. Losses at the gene ends were 8 bases for V and 6 bases for J; bases not matched to a gene: 4.

V is TRBV28 and J is TRBJ2-1; 15 bases are a match to TRBD2. CDR1 and CDR2 from the germline V gene are MDHEN and SYDVKM. The CDR3 sequence is 19 residues long. J was trimmed by 0 bases and V by 4 bases; bases with no gene match: 7. This CDR3 reads CASSYPGTSGRISYNEQFF. The CDR3 DNA reads as TGTGCCAGCAGTTACCCTGGGACTAGCGGGAGGATCTCCTACAATGAGCAGTTCTTC. Together with reference TRBV28 and TRBJ2-1, the CDR3 gives the full variable domain: DVKVTQSSRYLVKRTGEKVFLECVQDMDHENMFWYRQDPGLGLRLIYFSYDVKMKEKGDIPEGYSVSREKKERFSLILESASTNQTSMYLCASSYPGTSGRISYNEQFFGPGTRLTVL.

The J gene is TRBJ2-1, the V gene TRBV6-6; 7 nucleotides agree with TRBD1. Germline V gene data show CDR1 as MNHNY and CDR2 as SVGAGI (reference sequence). Trimming at V came to 8 bases and at J to 5 bases, leaving 6 bases not matched to a gene. This CDR3 is built from 13 residues. The CDR3 DNA reads as TGTGCCAGCGCCGAGACAGGGCACAATGAGCAGTTCTTC. Translating it yields CASAETGHNEQFF.